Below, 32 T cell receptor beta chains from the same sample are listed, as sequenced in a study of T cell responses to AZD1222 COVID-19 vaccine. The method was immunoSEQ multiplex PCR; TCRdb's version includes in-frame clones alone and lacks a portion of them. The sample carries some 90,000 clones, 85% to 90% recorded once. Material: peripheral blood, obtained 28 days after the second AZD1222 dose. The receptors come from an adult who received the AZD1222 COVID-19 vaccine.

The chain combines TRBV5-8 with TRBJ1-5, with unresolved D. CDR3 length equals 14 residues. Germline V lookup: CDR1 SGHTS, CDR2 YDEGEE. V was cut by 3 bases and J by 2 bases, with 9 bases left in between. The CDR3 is CASSSRLRNQPQHF. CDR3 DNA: TGTGCCAGCAGCTCCCGACTCCGCAATCAGCCCCAGCATTTT.

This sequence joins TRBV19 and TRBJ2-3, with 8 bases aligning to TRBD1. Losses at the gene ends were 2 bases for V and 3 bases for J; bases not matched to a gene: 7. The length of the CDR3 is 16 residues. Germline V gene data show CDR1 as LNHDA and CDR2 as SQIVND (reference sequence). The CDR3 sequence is CASSILPGGMTDTQYF. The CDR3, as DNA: TGTGCCAGTAGTATATTGCCAGGGGGCATGACAGATACGCAGTATTTT.

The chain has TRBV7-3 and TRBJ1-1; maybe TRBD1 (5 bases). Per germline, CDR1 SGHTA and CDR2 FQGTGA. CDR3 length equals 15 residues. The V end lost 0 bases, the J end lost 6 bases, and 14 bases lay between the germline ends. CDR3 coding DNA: TGTGCCAGCAGCTTAACTGGGCAGGGTGAGGCTGAAGCTTTCTTT. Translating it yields CASSLTGQGEAEAFF.

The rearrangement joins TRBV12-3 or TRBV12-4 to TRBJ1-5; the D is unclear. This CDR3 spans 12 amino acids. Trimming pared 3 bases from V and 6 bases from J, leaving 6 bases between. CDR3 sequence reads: CASSFSLQPQHF. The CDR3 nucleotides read TGTGCCAGCAGTTTTAGCCTTCAGCCCCAGCATTTT.

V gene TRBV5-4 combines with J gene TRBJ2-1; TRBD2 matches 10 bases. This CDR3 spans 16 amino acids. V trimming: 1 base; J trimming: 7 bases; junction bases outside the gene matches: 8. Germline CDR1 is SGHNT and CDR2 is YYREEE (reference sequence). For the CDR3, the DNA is TGTGCCAGCAGCTTGAGCGGGGGGGCCTCTAGGAATGAGCAGTTCTTC. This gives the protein CASSLSGGASRNEQFF.

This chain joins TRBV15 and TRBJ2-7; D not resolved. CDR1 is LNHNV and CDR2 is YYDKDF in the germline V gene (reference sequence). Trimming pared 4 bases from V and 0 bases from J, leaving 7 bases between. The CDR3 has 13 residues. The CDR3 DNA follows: TGTGCCACCAGCACGATGAGCTCCTACGAGCAGTACTTC. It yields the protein CATSTMSSYEQYF.

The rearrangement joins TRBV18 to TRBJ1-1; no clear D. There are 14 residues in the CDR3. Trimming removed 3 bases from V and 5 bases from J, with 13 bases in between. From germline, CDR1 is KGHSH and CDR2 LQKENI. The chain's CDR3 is CASSPDTLGTEAFF. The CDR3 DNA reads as TGTGCCAGCTCACCCGACACCCTCGGGACTGAAGCTTTCTTT.

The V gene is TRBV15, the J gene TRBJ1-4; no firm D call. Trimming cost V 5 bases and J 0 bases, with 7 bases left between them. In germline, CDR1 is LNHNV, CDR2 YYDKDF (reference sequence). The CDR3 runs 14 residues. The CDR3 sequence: CATSPTSTNEKLFF. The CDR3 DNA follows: TGTGCCACCAGCCCAACTTCAACTAATGAAAAACTGTTTTTT. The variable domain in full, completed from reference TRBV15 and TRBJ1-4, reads DAMVIQNPRYQVTQFGKPVTLSCSQTLNHNVMYWYQQKSSQAPKLLFHYYDKDFNNEADTPDNFQSRRPNTSFCFLDIRSPGLGDTAMYLCATSPTSTNEKLFFGSGTQLSVL.

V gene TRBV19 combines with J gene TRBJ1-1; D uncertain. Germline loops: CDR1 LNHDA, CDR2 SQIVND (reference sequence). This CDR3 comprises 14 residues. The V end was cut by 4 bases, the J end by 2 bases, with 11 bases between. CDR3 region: CASSKAALNTEAFF. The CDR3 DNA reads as TGTGCCAGTAGTAAAGCAGCTCTAAACACTGAAGCTTTCTTT.

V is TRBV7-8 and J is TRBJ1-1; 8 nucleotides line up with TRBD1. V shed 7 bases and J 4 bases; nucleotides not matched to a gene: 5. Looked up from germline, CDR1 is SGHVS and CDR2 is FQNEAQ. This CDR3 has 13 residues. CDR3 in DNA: TGTGCCAGCAACATGGACAGGGCCACTGAAGCTTTCTTT. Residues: CASNMDRATEAFF. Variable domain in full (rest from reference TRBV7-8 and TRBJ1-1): GAGVSQSPRYKVAKRGQDVALRCDPISGHVSLFWYQQALGQGPEFLTYFQNEAQLDKSGLPSDRFFAERPEGSVSTLKIQRTQQEDSAVYLCASNMDRATEAFFGQGTRLTVV.

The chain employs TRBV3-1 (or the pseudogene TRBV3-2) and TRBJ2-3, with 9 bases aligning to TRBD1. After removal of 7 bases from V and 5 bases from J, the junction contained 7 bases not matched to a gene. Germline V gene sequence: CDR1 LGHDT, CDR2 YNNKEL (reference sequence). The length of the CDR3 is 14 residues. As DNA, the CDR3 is TGTGCCAGCACCAACAGGGGGCCCGTAGATACGCAGTATTTT. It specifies CASTNRGPVDTQYF.

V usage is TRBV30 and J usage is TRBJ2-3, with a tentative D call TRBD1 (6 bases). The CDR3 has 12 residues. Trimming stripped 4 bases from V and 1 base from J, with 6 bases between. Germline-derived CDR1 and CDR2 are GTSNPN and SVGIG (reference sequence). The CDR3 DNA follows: TGTGCCTGGACAGGGGGCACAGATACGCAGTATTTT. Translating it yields CAWTGGTDTQYF.

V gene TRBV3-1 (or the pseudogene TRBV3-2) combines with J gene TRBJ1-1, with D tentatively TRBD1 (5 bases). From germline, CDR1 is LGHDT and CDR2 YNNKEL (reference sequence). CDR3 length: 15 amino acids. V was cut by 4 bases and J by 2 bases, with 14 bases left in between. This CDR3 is CASSRSPGPNTEAFF. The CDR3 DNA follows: TGTGCCAGCAGCCGTTCCCCGGGGCCCAACACTGAAGCTTTCTTT.

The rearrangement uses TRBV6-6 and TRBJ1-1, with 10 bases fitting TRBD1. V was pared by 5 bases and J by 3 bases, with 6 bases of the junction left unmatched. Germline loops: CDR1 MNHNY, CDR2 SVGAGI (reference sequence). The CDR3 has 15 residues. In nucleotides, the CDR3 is TGTGCCAGCAGTAAGGGACAGGGGAGGGACACTGAAGCTTTCTTT. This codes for CASSKGQGRDTEAFF.

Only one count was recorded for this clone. This CDR3 reads CASSLLQGSQPQHF. Written as DNA, the CDR3 is TGTGCCAGCAGTCTTCTCCAGGGGAGTCAGCCCCAGCATTTT. V is TRBV2 and J is TRBJ1-5, with D possibly being TRBD1 (6 bases). There are 14 residues in the CDR3. Looked up from germline, CDR1 is SNHLY and CDR2 is FYNNEI. Trimming stripped 5 bases from V and 6 bases from J, with 14 bases between.

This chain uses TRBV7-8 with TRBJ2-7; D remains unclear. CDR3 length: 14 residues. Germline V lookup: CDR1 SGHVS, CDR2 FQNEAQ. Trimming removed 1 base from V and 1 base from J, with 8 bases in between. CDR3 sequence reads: CASSLERSSYEQYF. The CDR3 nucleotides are TGTGCCAGCAGCTTAGAGAGGAGTTCCTACGAGCAGTACTTC.

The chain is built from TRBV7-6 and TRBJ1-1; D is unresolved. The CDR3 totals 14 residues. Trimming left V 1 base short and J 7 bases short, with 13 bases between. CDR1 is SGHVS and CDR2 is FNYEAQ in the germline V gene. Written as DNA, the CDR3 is TGTGCCAGCAGCTTAGTGGCAGAGTTGGGTGAAGCTTTCTTT. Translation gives CASSLVAELGEAFF.

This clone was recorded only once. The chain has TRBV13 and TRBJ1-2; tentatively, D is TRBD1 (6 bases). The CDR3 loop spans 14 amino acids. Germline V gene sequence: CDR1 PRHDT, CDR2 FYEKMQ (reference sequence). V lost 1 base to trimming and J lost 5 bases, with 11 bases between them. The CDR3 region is CASSLDTGRYGYTF. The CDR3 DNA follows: TGTGCCAGCAGCTTAGATACAGGGAGGTATGGCTACACCTTC.

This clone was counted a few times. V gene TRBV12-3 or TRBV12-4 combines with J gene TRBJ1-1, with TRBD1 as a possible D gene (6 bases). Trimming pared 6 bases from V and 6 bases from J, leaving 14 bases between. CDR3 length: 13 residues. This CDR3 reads CASRLDRTPEAFF. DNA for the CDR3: TGTGCCAGCAGATTGGACAGAACCCCTGAAGCTTTCTTT.

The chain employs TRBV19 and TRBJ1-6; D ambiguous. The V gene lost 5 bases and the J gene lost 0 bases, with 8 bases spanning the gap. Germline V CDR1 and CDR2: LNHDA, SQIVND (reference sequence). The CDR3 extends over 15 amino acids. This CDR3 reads CASSVGSSYNSPLHF. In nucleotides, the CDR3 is TGTGCCAGTAGTGTCGGAAGCTCCTATAATTCACCCCTCCACTTT. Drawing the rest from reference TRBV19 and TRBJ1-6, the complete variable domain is DGGITQSPKYLFRKEGQNVTLSCEQNLNHDAMYWYRQDPGQGLRLIYYSQIVNDFQKGDIAEGYSVSREKKESFPLTVTSAQKNPTAFYLCASSVGSSYNSPLHFGNGTRLTVT.

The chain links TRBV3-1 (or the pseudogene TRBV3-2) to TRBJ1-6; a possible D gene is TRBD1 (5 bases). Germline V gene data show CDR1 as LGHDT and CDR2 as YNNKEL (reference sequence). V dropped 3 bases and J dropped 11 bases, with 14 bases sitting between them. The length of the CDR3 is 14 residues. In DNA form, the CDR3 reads TGTGCCAGCAGCCACGGGGACGGATCGGCACCCCTCCACTTT. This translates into CASSHGDGSAPLHF.

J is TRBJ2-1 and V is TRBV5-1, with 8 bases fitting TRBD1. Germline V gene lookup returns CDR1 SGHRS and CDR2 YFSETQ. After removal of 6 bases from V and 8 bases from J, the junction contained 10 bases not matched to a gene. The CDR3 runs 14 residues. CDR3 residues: CASTHFRGQDEQFF. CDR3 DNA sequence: TGCGCCAGCACACACTTCAGGGGGCAAGATGAGCAGTTCTTC.

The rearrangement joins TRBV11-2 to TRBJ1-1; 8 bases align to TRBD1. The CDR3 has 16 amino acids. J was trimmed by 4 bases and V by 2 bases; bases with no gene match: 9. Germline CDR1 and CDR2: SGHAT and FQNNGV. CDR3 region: CASSLWQGAKGTEAFF. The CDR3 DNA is TGTGCCAGCAGCTTATGGCAGGGGGCCAAAGGCACTGAAGCTTTCTTT.

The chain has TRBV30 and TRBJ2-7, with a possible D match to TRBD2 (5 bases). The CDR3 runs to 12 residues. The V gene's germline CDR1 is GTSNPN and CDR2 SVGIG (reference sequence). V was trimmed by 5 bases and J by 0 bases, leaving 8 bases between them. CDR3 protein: CAWDGGSYEQYF. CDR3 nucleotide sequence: TGTGCCTGGGACGGAGGCTCCTACGAGCAGTACTTC.

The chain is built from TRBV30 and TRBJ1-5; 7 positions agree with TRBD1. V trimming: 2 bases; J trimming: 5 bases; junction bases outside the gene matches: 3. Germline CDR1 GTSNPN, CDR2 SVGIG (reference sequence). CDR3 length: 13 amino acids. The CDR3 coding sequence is TGTGCCTGGAGTCTTCAGGGGGATCAGCCCCAGCATTTT. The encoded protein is CAWSLQGDQPQHF.

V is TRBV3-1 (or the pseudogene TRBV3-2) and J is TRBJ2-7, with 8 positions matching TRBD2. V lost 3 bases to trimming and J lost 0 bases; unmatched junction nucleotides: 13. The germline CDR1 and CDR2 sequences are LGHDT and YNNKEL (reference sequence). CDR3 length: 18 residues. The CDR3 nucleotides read TGTGCCAGCAGCCACCGATGGGGCGGGGGGACCCTCTCCTACGAGCAGTACTTC. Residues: CASSHRWGGGTLSYEQYF.

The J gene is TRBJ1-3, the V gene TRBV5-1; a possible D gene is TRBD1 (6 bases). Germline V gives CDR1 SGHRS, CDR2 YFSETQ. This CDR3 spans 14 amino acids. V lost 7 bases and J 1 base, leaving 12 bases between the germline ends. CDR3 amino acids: CASRRGESGNTIYF. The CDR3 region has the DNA TGCGCCAGCCGAAGGGGGGAATCTGGAAACACCATATATTTT.

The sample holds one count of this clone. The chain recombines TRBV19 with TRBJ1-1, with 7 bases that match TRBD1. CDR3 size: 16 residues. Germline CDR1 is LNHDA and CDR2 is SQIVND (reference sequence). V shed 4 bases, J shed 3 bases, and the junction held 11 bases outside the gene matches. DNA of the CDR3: TGTGCCAGTAGTACCCGACAGGGTCCCTACGACACTGAAGCTTTCTTT. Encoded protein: CASSTRQGPYDTEAFF. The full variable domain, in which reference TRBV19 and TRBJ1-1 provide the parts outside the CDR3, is DGGITQSPKYLFRKEGQNVTLSCEQNLNHDAMYWYRQDPGQGLRLIYYSQIVNDFQKGDIAEGYSVSREKKESFPLTVTSAQKNPTAFYLCASSTRQGPYDTEAFFGQGTRLTVV.

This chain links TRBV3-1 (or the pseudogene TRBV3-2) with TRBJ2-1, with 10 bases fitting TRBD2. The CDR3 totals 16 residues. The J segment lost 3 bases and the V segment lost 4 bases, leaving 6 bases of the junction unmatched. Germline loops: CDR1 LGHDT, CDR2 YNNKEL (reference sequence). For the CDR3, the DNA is TGTGCCAGCAGCCGGTCTAGCGGGGGTAGCTACAATGAGCAGTTCTTC. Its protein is CASSRSSGGSYNEQFF.

The CDR3 region is CAWSEYRGQGYTF. The DNA of the CDR3 is TGTGCCTGGAGTGAGTACAGGGGGCAAGGCTACACCTTC. The V and J genes are TRBV30 and TRBJ1-2, with 9 bases that match TRBD1. With 1 base clipped from V and 8 bases from J, the junction kept 5 bases outside the gene matches. Germline V gives CDR1 GTSNPN, CDR2 SVGIG (reference sequence). The CDR3 contains 13 residues. The full variable domain, completed using reference TRBV30 and TRBJ1-2, is SQTIHQWPATLVQPVGSPLSLECTVEGTSNPNLYWYRQAAGRGLQLLFYSVGIGQISSEVPQNLSASRPQDRQFILSSKKLLLSDSGFYLCAWSEYRGQGYTFGSGTRLTVV.

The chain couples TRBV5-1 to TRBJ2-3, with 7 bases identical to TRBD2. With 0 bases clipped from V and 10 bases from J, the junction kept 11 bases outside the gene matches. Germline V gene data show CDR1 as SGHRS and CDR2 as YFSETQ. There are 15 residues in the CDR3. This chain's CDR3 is CASSLDATSLRSQYF. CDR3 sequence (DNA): TGCGCCAGCAGCTTGGACGCGACTAGCCTCCGATCGCAGTATTTT.

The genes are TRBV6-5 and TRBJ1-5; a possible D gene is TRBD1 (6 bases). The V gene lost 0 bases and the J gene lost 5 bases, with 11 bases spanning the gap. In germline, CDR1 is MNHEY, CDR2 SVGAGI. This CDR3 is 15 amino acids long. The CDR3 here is CASSYSRGEHQPQHF. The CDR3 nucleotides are TGTGCCAGCAGTTACTCGAGGGGGGAACATCAGCCCCAGCATTTT.